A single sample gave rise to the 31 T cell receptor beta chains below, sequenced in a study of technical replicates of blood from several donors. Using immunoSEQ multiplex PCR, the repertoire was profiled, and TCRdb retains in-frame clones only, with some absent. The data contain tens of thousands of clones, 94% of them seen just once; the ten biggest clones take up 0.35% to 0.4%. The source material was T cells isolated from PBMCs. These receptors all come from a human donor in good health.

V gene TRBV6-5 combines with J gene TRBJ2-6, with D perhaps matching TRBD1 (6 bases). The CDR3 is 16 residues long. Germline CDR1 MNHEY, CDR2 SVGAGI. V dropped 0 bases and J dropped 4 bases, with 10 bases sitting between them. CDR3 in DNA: TGTGCCAGCAGTTACTCCTCAGGGGTGGGGGCCAACGTCCTGACTTTC. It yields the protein CASSYSSGVGANVLTF.

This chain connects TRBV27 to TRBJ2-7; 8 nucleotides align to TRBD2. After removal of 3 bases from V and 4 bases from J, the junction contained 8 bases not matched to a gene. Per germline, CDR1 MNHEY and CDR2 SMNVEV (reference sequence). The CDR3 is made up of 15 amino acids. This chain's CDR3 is CASSFSGTSGYEQYF. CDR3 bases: TGTGCCAGCAGTTTCTCCGGGACTAGTGGTTACGAGCAGTACTTC.

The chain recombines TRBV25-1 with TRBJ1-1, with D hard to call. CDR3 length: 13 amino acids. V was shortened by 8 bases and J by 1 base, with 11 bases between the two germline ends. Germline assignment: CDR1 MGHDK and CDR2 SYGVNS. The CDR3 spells CASRESKNTEAFF. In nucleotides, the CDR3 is TGTGCCAGCCGGGAGAGTAAGAACACTGAAGCTTTCTTT.

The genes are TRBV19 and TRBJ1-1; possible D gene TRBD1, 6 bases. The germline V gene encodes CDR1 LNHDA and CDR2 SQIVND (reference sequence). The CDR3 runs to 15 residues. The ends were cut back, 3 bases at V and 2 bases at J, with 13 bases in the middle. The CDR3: CASSIEGTTNTEAFF. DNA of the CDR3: TGTGCCAGTAGTATCGAAGGGACAACAAACACTGAAGCTTTCTTT.

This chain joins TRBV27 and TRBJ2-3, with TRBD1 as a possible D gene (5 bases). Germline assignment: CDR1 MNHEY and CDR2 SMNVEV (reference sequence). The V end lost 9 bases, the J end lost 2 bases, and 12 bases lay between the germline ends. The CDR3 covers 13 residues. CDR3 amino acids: CASAQGNTDTQYF. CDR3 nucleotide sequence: TGTGCCAGTGCCCAGGGTAACACAGATACGCAGTATTTT.

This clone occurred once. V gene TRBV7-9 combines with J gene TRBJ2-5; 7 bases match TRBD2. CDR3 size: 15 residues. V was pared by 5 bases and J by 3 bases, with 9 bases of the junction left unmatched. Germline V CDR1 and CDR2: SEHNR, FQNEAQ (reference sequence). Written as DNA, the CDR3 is TGTGCCAGCAGCCCTTCGGCTAGCGGTAAAGAGACCCAGTACTTC. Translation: CASSPSASGKETQYF.

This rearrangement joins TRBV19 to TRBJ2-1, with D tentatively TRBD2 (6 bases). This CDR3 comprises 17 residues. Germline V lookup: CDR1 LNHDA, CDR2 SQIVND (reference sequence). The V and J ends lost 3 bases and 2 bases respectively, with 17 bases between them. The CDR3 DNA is TGTGCCAGTAGTATTTCCCCTCGGGACTTTACCTACAATGAGCAGTTCTTC. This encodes CASSISPRDFTYNEQFF.

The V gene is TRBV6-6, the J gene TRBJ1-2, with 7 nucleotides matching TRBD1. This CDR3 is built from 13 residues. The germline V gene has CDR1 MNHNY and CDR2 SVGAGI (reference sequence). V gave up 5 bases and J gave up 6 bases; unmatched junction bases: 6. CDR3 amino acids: CASSHRQGDGYTF. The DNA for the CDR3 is TGTGCCAGCAGTCACCGACAGGGTGATGGCTACACCTTC.

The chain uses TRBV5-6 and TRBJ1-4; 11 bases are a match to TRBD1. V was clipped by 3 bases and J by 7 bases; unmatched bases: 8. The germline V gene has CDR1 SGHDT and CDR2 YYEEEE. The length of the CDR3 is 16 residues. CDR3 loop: CASSSSRDRGGEKLFF. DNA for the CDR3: TGTGCCAGCAGCTCATCCCGGGACAGGGGGGGTGAAAAACTGTTTTTT.

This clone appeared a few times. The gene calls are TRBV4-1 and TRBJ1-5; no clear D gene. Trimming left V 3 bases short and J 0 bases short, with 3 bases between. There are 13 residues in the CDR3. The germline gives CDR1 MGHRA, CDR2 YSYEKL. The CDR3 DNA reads TGCGCCAGCAGCCAGAGTAGCAATCAGCCCCAGCATTTT. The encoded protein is CASSQSSNQPQHF.

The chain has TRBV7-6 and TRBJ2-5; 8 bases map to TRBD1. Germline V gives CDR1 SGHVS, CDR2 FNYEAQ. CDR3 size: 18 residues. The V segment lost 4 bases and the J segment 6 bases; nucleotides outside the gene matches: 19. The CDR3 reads CASSSGGVEGRLGKTQYF. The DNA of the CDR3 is TGTGCCAGCAGCTCAGGGGGCGTAGAGGGACGCTTAGGGAAGACCCAGTACTTC.

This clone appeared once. The CDR3 protein is CAWSRLAGLNEQFF. The CDR3 DNA reads TGTGCCTGGAGTAGACTAGCGGGGCTCAATGAGCAGTTCTTC. The chain carries TRBV30 and TRBJ2-1, with TRBD2 matching 11 bases. CDR1 is GTSNPN, CDR2 SVGIG, per germline (reference sequence). V dropped 2 bases and J dropped 6; count of bases not matched to a gene: 3. This CDR3 is 14 amino acids long. Full variable domain (missing parts from reference TRBV30 and TRBJ2-1): SQTIHQWPATLVQPVGSPLSLECTVEGTSNPNLYWYRQAAGRGLQLLFYSVGIGQISSEVPQNLSASRPQDRQFILSSKKLLLSDSGFYLCAWSRLAGLNEQFFGPGTRLTVL.

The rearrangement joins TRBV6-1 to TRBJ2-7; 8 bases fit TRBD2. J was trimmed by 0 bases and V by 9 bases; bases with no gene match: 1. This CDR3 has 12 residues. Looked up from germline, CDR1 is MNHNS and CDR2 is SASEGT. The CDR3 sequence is CASSGTSYEQYF. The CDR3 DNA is TGTGCCAGTAGCGGGACCTCCTACGAGCAGTACTTC.

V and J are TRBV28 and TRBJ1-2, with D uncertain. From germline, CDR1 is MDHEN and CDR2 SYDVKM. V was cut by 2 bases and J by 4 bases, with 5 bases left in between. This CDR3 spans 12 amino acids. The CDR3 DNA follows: TGTGCCAGCAGTTTAGGCAGCTATGGCTACACCTTC. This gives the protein CASSLGSYGYTF.

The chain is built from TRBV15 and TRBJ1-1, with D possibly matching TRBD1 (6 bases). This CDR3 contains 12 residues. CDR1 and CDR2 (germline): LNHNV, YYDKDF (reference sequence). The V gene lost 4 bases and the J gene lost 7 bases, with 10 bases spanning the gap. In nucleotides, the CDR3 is TGTGCCACCAGCATCGGACAGCTTGAAGCTTTCTTT. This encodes CATSIGQLEAFF.

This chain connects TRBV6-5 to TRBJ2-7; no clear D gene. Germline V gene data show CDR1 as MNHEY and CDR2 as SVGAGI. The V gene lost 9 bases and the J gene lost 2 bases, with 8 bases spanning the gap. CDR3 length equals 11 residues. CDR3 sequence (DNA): TGTGCCAGTGAGACACCCTACGAGCAGTACTTC. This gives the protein CASETPYEQYF.

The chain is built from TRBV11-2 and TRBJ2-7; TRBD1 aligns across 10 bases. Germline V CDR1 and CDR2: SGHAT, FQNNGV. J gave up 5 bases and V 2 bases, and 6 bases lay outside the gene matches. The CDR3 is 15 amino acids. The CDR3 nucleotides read TGTGCCAGCAGCTTACATCCGGGACAGGGGAACGAGCAGTACTTC. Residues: CASSLHPGQGNEQYF.

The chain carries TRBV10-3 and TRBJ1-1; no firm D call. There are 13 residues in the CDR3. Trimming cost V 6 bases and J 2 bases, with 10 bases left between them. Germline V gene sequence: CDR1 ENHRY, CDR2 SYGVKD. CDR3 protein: CAISGVDNTEAFF. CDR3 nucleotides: TGTGCCATCAGCGGGGTTGACAACACTGAAGCTTTCTTT.

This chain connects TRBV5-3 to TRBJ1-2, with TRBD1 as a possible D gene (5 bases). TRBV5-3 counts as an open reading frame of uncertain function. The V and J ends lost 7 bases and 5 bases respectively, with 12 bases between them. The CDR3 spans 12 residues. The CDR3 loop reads CARRAGKYGYTF. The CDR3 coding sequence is TGTGCCAGACGAGCAGGGAAATATGGCTACACCTTC.

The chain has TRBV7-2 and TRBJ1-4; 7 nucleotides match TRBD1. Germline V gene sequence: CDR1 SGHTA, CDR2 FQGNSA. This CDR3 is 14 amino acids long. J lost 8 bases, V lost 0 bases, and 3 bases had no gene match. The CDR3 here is CASSLAGGSEKLFF. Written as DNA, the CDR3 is TGTGCCAGCAGCTTAGCAGGGGGCAGCGAAAAACTGTTTTTT.

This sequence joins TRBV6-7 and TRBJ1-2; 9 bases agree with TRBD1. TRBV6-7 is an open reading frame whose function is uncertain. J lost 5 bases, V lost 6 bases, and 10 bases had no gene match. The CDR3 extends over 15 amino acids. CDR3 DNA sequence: TGTGCCAGCAGACCTGGGACAGGGCTTGTGTATGGCTACACCTTC. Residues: CASRPGTGLVYGYTF.

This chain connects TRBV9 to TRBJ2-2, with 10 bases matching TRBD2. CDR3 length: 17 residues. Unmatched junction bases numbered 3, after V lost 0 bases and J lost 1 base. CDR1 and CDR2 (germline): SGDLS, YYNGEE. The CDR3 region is CASSVEGLALNTGELFF. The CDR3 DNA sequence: TGTGCCAGCAGCGTAGAGGGACTAGCGCTGAACACCGGGGAGCTGTTTTTT.

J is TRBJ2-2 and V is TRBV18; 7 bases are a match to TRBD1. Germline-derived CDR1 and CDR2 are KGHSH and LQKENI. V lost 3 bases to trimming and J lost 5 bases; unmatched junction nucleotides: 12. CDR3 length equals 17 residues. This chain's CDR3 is CASSPNHPGQSTGELFF. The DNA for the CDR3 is TGTGCCAGCTCACCCAACCATCCGGGACAGTCTACCGGGGAGCTGTTTTTT.

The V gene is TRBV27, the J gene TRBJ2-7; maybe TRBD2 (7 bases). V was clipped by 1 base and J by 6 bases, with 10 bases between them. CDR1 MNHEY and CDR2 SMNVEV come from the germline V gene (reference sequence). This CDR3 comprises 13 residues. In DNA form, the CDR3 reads TGTGCCAGCAGTTTATGGGGGGGCCTCGAGCAGTACTTC. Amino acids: CASSLWGGLEQYF.

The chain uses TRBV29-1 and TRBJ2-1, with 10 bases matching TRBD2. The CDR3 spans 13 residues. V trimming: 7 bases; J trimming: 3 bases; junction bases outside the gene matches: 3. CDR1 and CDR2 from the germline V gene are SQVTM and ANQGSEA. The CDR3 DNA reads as TGCAGCGCTTTAGCGGGAGGCTACAATGAGCAGTTCTTC. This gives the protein CSALAGGYNEQFF.

The CDR3: CASSTGGYNTEAFF. CDR3 sequence (DNA): TGTGCCAGCAGTACAGGGGGCTATAACACTGAAGCTTTCTTT. The chain combines TRBV6-1 with TRBJ1-1; 9 bases fit TRBD1. V lost 5 bases and J lost 2; bases outside the gene matches: 3. Germline V gene data show CDR1 as MNHNS and CDR2 as SASEGT. The CDR3 is 14 amino acids.

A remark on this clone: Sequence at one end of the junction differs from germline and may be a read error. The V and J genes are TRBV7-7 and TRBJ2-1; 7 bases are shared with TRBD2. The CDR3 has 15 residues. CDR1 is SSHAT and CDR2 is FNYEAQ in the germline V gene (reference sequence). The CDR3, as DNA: TGTGCTAGCAGCTTAGAGGGCGGGGGTTACAATGAGCAGTTCTTC. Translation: CASSLEGGGYNEQFF. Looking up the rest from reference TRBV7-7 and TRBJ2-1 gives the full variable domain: GAGVSQSPRYKVTKRGQDVTLRCDPISSHATLYWYQQALGQGPEFLTYFNYEAQPDKSGLPSDRFSAERPEGSISTLTIQRTEQRDSAMYRCASSLEGGGYNEQFFGPGTRLTVL.

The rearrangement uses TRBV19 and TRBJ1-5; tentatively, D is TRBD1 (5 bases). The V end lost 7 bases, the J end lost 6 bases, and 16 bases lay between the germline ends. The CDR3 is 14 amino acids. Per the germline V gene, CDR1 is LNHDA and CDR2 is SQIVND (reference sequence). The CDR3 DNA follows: TGTGCCAGTACCCCGATGGGAGGGGTTCAGCCCCAGCATTTT. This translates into CASTPMGGVQPQHF. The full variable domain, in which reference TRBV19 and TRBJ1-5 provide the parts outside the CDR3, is DGGITQSPKYLFRKEGQNVTLSCEQNLNHDAMYWYRQDPGQGLRLIYYSQIVNDFQKGDIAEGYSVSREKKESFPLTVTSAQKNPTAFYLCASTPMGGVQPQHFGDGTRLSIL.

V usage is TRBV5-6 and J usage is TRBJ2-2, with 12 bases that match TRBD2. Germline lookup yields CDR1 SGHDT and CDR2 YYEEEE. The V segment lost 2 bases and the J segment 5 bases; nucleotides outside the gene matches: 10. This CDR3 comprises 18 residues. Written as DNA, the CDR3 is TGTGCCAGCAGCTTCAAAGTGACTAGCGGGAGAGGGACCGGGGAGCTGTTTTTT. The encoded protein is CASSFKVTSGRGTGELFF.

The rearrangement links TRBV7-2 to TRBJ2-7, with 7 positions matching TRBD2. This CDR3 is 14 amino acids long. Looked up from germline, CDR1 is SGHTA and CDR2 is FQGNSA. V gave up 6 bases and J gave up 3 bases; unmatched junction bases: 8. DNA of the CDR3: TGTGCCAGCAGTAAGACCGGGACTATCTACGAGCAGTACTTC. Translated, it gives CASSKTGTIYEQYF.

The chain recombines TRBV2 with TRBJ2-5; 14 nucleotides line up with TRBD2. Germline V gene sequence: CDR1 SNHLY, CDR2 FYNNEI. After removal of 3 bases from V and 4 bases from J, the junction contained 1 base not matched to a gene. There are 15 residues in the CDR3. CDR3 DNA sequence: TGTGCCAGCAGTGACGGACTAGCGGGAGGAGAGACCCAGTACTTC. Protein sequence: CASSDGLAGGETQYF.